A single sample gave rise to the 24 T cell receptor beta chains below, sequenced in a study of blood T cell repertoires in COVID-19. Data came from immunoSEQ multiplex PCR; TCRdb stores just in-frame clones and leaves some out. Of tens of thousands of clones listed, 60% to 80% are singletons. Sequencing input: peripheral blood. The origin of the receptors is a woman older than 75 with acute or convalescent COVID-19.

The chain is built from TRBV30 and TRBJ1-2; a weak D match, TRBD1 (5 bases). Germline V lookup: CDR1 GTSNPN, CDR2 SVGIG (reference sequence). Deletions cut 4 bases from V and 4 bases from J, with 13 bases between. The CDR3 has 13 residues. The CDR3, as DNA: TGTGCCTGGACGGGGGAGAGCGGCTATGGCTACACCTTC. Protein sequence: CAWTGESGYGYTF.

The chain uses TRBV18 and TRBJ1-2; 8 bases line up with TRBD1. The CDR3 runs 16 residues. J lost 3 bases, V lost 2 bases, and 8 bases had no gene match. Germline V CDR1 and CDR2: KGHSH, LQKENI. The CDR3 DNA reads as TGTGCCAGCTCACCAACCCGGACAGGGAATTACTATGGCTACACCTTC. Translation: CASSPTRTGNYYGYTF.

The chain carries TRBV7-2 and TRBJ2-1; maybe TRBD2 (5 bases). The CDR3 runs to 17 residues. Trimming shortened V by 5 bases and J by 0 bases, and 17 bases separated the two germline ends. Germline V gene sequence: CDR1 SGHTA, CDR2 FQGNSA. Here the CDR3 DNA reads TGTGCCAGCAGCCCCAGTAGGGTTCGGGGCTCCTACAATGAGCAGTTCTTC. It yields the protein CASSPSRVRGSYNEQFF.

The J gene is TRBJ2-7, the V gene TRBV19; possibly TRBD1 for D (5 bases). Germline V CDR1 and CDR2: LNHDA, SQIVND (reference sequence). This CDR3 has 14 amino acids. With 3 bases removed from V and 4 bases from J, the gap between germline ends came to 13 bases. CDR3 sequence: CASSIQGRDYEQYF. The CDR3, as DNA: TGTGCCAGTAGTATTCAGGGCAGGGATTACGAGCAGTACTTC.

The rearrangement links TRBV6-5 to TRBJ2-3; 8 nucleotides line up with TRBD1. After removal of 5 bases from V and 5 bases from J, the junction contained 9 bases not matched to a gene. CDR3 length: 15 residues. CDR1 is MNHEY, CDR2 SVGAGI, per germline. The CDR3 DNA is TGTGCCAGCAGTCATACAGGGGGAGTAAGAGATACGCAGTATTTT. This gives the protein CASSHTGGVRDTQYF.

The chain links TRBV29-1 to TRBJ1-2, with 9 bases aligning to TRBD1. Germline CDR1 and CDR2: SQVTM and ANQGSEA. J lost 4 bases, V lost 6 bases, and 3 bases had no gene match. The CDR3 length is 12 residues. CDR3 in amino acids: CSVRTGVYGYTF. The CDR3 DNA sequence: TGCAGCGTGAGGACAGGGGTCTATGGCTACACCTTC. Full variable domain (rest looked up from reference TRBV29-1 and TRBJ1-2): SAVISQKPSRDICQRGTSLTIQCQVDSQVTMMFWYRQQPGQSLTLIATANQGSEATYESGFVIDKFPISRPNLTFSTLTVSNMSPEDSSIYLCSVRTGVYGYTFGSGTRLTVV.

The chain has TRBV5-4 and TRBJ2-7; D is possibly TRBD2 (6 bases). This CDR3 is 13 amino acids long. In germline, CDR1 is SGHNT, CDR2 YYREEE (reference sequence). The germline V and J ends were trimmed by 7 bases and 1 base, with 12 bases remaining between them. Written as DNA, the CDR3 is TGTGCCAGCCAGTGGGCGGGATCCTACGAGCAGTACTTC. Translating gives CASQWAGSYEQYF.

V is TRBV5-1 and J is TRBJ1-1, with D unresolved. The germline V and J ends were trimmed by 6 bases and 4 bases, with 16 bases remaining between them. CDR3 length: 14 residues. Germline CDR1 SGHRS, CDR2 YFSETQ. The CDR3 loop reads CASTSGQEVTEAFF. CDR3 DNA: TGCGCCAGCACCTCGGGCCAGGAGGTCACTGAAGCTTTCTTT.

The genes are TRBV29-1 and TRBJ2-7, with D maybe TRBD1 (7 bases). Looked up from germline, CDR1 is SQVTM and CDR2 is ANQGSEA. Trimming took off 6 bases at V and 7 bases at J, with 16 bases between the two ends. The CDR3 is 12 amino acids. The CDR3 reads CSVSDPGGEQYF. The CDR3 DNA reads as TGCAGCGTAAGCGACCCAGGGGGGGAGCAGTACTTC.

The V gene is TRBV6-6, the J gene TRBJ2-3; unclear D gene. The CDR3 contains 11 residues. Germline-derived CDR1 and CDR2 are MNHNY and SVGAGI (reference sequence). Trimming removed 7 bases from V and 3 bases from J, with 5 bases in between. CDR3 in amino acids: CASTYTDTQYF. As DNA, the CDR3 is TGTGCCAGCACCTATACAGATACGCAGTATTTT.

This clone was seen a handful of times. This chain links TRBV7-6 with TRBJ2-1, with 8 nucleotides matching TRBD2. Germline CDR1 and CDR2: SGHVS and FNYEAQ. V was clipped by 2 bases and J by 2 bases; unmatched bases: 14. This CDR3 region has 19 residues. CDR3 residues: CASSLRARVAGRAYNEQFF. CDR3 bases: TGTGCCAGCAGCTTAAGGGCCAGGGTCGCCGGGAGGGCCTACAATGAGCAGTTCTTC.

This clone showed up just once. V usage is TRBV5-1 and J usage is TRBJ2-2, with 9 positions matching TRBD2. This CDR3 has 15 residues. CDR1 and CDR2 from the germline V gene are SGHRS and YFSETQ. After removal of 5 bases from V and 4 bases from J, the junction contained 6 bases not matched to a gene. In DNA, the CDR3 is TGCGCCAGCAGTAGACTAGCGGTCTCCACCGGGGAGCTGTTTTTT. This encodes CASSRLAVSTGELFF.

V is TRBV15 and J is TRBJ2-5; 8 bases map to TRBD1. Losses at the gene ends were 2 bases for V and 1 base for J; bases not matched to a gene: 6. CDR3 length equals 16 residues. Germline V gene sequence: CDR1 LNHNV, CDR2 YYDKDF (reference sequence). CDR3 nucleotides: TGTGCCACCAGCAGACAATTTACAGGGGGCCAAGAGACCCAGTACTTC. Translated: CATSRQFTGGQETQYF. Full variable domain (missing parts from reference TRBV15 and TRBJ2-5): DAMVIQNPRYQVTQFGKPVTLSCSQTLNHNVMYWYQQKSSQAPKLLFHYYDKDFNNEADTPDNFQSRRPNTSFCFLDIRSPGLGDTAMYLCATSRQFTGGQETQYFGPGTRLLVL.

This clone has only a few counts. The V gene is TRBV5-1, the J gene TRBJ1-1; TRBD1 is a possible D gene (5 bases). CDR3 length: 14 amino acids. The germline V gene encodes CDR1 SGHRS and CDR2 YFSETQ. V was cut by 0 bases and J by 3 bases, with 9 bases left in between. The CDR3 DNA is TGCGCCAGCAGCTTGGGACCGGGGGACACTGAAGCTTTCTTT. Translation gives CASSLGPGDTEAFF.

The chain recombines TRBV7-2 with TRBJ2-1; the match to TRBD2 covers 10 bases. The CDR3 is 15 residues long. J was trimmed by 4 bases and V by 4 bases; bases with no gene match: 4. The germline V gene encodes CDR1 SGHTA and CDR2 FQGNSA. CDR3 amino acids: CASSSLAGAYNEQFF. The CDR3, as DNA: TGTGCCAGCAGCTCCCTAGCGGGAGCTTACAATGAGCAGTTCTTC. The full variable domain, its missing parts supplied by reference TRBV7-2 and TRBJ2-1, is GAGVSQSPSNKVTEKGKDVELRCDPISGHTALYWYRQSLGQGLEFLIYFQGNSAPDKSGLPSDRFSAERTGGSVSTLTIQRTQQEDSAVYLCASSSLAGAYNEQFFGPGTRLTVL.

The chain has TRBV30 and TRBJ2-5; 12 positions match TRBD2. V dropped 0 bases and J dropped 2; count of bases not matched to a gene: 10. The germline V gene has CDR1 GTSNPN and CDR2 SVGIG (reference sequence). The CDR3 extends over 18 amino acids. Here the CDR3 reads CAWSVPWTSGVNQETQYF. CDR3 nucleotides: TGTGCCTGGAGTGTACCCTGGACTAGCGGGGTCAATCAAGAGACCCAGTACTTC.

CDR3 sequence reads: CASSETGTSKNEQFF. The CDR3 DNA reads TGCGCCAGCAGTGAGACCGGGACTAGTAAGAATGAGCAGTTCTTC. The genes are TRBV10-1 and TRBJ2-1; TRBD2 matches at 8 bases. The trim removed 2 bases at V and 7 bases at J, leaving 7 bases unmatched. The CDR3 covers 15 residues. CDR1 and CDR2 (germline): WNHNN, SYGVQD (reference sequence).

This chain connects TRBV3-1 (or the pseudogene TRBV3-2) to TRBJ1-1, with D uncertain. The CDR3 contains 11 residues. The V gene's germline CDR1 is LGHDT and CDR2 YNNKEL (reference sequence). V was pared by 4 bases and J by 6 bases, with 6 bases between. CDR3 residues: CASSPGSEAFF. CDR3 nucleotides: TGTGCCAGCAGCCCAGGTTCTGAAGCTTTCTTT.

The genes are TRBV5-6 and TRBJ1-1; no firm D call. Trimming removed 2 bases at V and 7 bases at J, with 15 bases between. This CDR3 contains 14 residues. Germline assignment: CDR1 SGHDT and CDR2 YYEEEE. DNA of the CDR3: TGTGCCAGCAGCTTTTGGGTCTTTCGGGATGAAGCTTTCTTT. Amino acids: CASSFWVFRDEAFF.

The rearrangement joins TRBV25-1 to TRBJ2-7, with D tentatively TRBD2 (6 bases). The CDR3 is 12 residues long. The germline gives CDR1 MGHDK, CDR2 SYGVNS. V was pared by 7 bases and J by 6 bases, with 13 bases between. The CDR3 DNA reads TGTGCCAGCACTCTGCAGGGAGGCGAGCAGTACTTC. Residues: CASTLQGGEQYF.

The chain links TRBV5-1 to TRBJ2-7; 7 bases line up with TRBD1. Unmatched junction bases numbered 9, after V lost 4 bases and J lost 5 bases. CDR3 size: 14 residues. The germline CDR1 and CDR2 sequences are SGHRS and YFSETQ. As DNA, the CDR3 is TGCGCCAGCAGCCAGAGGGACAGCTCGGACGAGCAGTACTTC. Its protein is CASSQRDSSDEQYF.

The chain couples TRBV4-3 to TRBJ1-1; TRBD1 is a possible D gene (6 bases). The germline gives CDR1 LGHNA, CDR2 YSLEER. Trimming removed 0 bases at V and 0 bases at J, with 14 bases between. The CDR3 consists of 17 residues. CDR3 protein: CASSQEATGTMNTEAFF. In DNA form, the CDR3 reads TGCGCCAGCAGCCAAGAAGCGACAGGTACCATGAACACTGAAGCTTTCTTT.

This sequence joins TRBV2 and TRBJ2-7; no firm D call. V was cut by 6 bases and J by 9 bases, with 24 bases left in between. This CDR3 spans 15 amino acids. Germline V gene data show CDR1 as SNHLY and CDR2 as FYNNEI. Written as DNA, the CDR3 is TGTGCCAGCAGCCAGGAAGGCCTTGGATCCTTGGGGCAGTACTTC. Encoded protein: CASSQEGLGSLGQYF.

V usage is TRBV30 and J usage is TRBJ2-2; TRBD1 matches at 7 bases. CDR1 GTSNPN and CDR2 SVGIG come from the germline V gene (reference sequence). V was clipped by 5 bases and J by 4 bases; unmatched bases: 1. The CDR3 is 12 amino acids. CDR3 amino acids: CAWGDSTGELFF. The CDR3 DNA is TGTGCCTGGGGGGACAGCACCGGGGAGCTGTTTTTT.